The 6 T cell receptor beta chains below come from one sample, sequenced in a study of identical twins. MiXCR, applied by TCRdb to the 5' RACE reads, yields one record per CDR3 protein. The data contain under 450,000 distinct CDR3 sequences, approximately 18% of them singletons. The sequenced sample consisted of naive T cells sorted from blood. These receptors came from a man in his fifties in good health.

The rearrangement uses TRBV2 and TRBJ2-3; D remains unclear. V dropped 6 bases and J dropped 0 bases, with 10 bases sitting between them. The CDR3 is made up of 14 amino acids. Germline CDR1 and CDR2: SNHLY and FYNNEI. The CDR3 region is CASRGLDSTDTQYF. Written as DNA, the CDR3 is TGTGCCAGCAGGGGCCTCGACAGCACAGATACGCAGTATTTT.

This clonotype was recorded at least ten times. The chain links TRBV20-1 to TRBJ1-1; D is uncertain. The V end lost 5 bases, the J end lost 0 bases, and 10 bases lay between the germline ends. The length of the CDR3 is 13 residues. Germline CDR1 reads DFQATT; CDR2 reads SNEGSKA (reference sequence). CDR3 sequence: CSASDTVNTEAFF. The CDR3 bases are TGCAGTGCTTCCGATACAGTGAACACTGAAGCTTTCTTT.

This clonotype appeared a few times. CDR3 amino acids: CASSYRDSNSYEQYF. CDR3 in DNA: TGTGCCAGCAGTTACAGAGACTCTAACTCCTACGAGCAGTACTTC. The V gene is TRBV6-2 or TRBV6-3, the J gene TRBJ2-7; D is undetermined. Looked up from germline, CDR1 is MNHEY and CDR2 is SVGEGT. V lost 2 bases and J lost 0, with 11 bases in between. This CDR3 spans 15 amino acids.

There are many counts of this clonotype. V is TRBV6-2 or TRBV6-3 and J is TRBJ2-5; perhaps TRBD1 as D (5 bases). The CDR3 has 13 residues. The germline V gene encodes CDR1 MNHEY and CDR2 SVGEGT. The V end lost 5 bases, the J end lost 5 bases, and 12 bases lay between the germline ends. The DNA for the CDR3 is TGTGCCAGCAGTATCTCAGGGCGGGAGACCCAGTACTTC. Residues: CASSISGRETQYF.

This chain links TRBV29-1 with TRBJ2-7; 13 nucleotides agree with TRBD2. V lost 1 base and J lost 6; bases outside the gene matches: 6. In germline, CDR1 is SQVTM, CDR2 ANQGSEA. CDR3 length: 15 residues. CDR3 in DNA: TGCAGCGTTGAAGCACAGACTAGCGGGAGGATCGAGCAGTACTTC. Amino acid sequence: CSVEAQTSGRIEQYF.

The chain is built from TRBV7-2 and TRBJ2-3, with TRBD2 as a possible D gene (6 bases). V was trimmed by 1 base and J by 5 bases, leaving 13 bases between them. The germline V gene has CDR1 SGHTA and CDR2 FQGNSA. The CDR3 covers 15 residues. The CDR3 DNA reads as TGTGCCAGCAGCTTAGATGGAGGGTGGGGAGATACGCAGTATTTT. Its translation is CASSLDGGWGDTQYF.